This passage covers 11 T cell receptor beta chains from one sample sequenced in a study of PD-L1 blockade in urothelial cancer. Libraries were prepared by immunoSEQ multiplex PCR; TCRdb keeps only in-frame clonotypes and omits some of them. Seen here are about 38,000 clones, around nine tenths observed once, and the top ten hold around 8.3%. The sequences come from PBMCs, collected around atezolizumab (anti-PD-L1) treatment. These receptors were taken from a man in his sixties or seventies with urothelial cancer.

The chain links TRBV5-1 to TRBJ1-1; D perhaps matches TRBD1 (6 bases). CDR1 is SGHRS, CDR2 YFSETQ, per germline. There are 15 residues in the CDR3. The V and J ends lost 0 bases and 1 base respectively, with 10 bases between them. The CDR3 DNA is TGCGCCAGCAGCTTGGGAACAGGGTCGAACACTGAAGCTTTCTTT. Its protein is CASSLGTGSNTEAFF.

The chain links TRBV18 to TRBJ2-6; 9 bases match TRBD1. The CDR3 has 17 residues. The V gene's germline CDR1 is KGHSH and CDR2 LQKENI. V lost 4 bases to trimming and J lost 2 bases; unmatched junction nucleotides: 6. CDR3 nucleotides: TGTGCCAGCTCACGATCCACAGGGGGCACTGGGGCCAACGTCCTGACTTTC. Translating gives CASSRSTGGTGANVLTF. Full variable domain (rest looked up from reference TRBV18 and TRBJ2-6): NAGVMQNPRHLVRRRGQEARLRCSPMKGHSHVYWYRQLPEEGLKFMVYLQKENIIDESGMPKERFSAEFPKEGPSILRIQQVVRGDSAAYFCASSRSTGGTGANVLTFGAGSRLTVL.

CDR3 amino acids: CASSKRDSRDTQYF. CDR3 nucleotide sequence: TGTGCCAGCAGCAAACGCGACTCCCGGGATACGCAGTATTTT. The rearrangement uses TRBV7-8 and TRBJ2-3; D gene ambiguous. The germline V and J ends were trimmed by 5 bases and 6 bases, with 15 bases remaining between them. This CDR3 contains 14 residues. Per germline, CDR1 SGHVS and CDR2 FQNEAQ.

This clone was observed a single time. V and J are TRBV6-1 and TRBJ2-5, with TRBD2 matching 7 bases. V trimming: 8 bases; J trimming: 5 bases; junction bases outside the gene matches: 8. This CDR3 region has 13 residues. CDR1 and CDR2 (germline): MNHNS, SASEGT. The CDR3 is CASRWGSGETQYF. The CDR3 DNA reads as TGTGCCAGCCGGTGGGGTAGCGGGGAGACCCAGTACTTC.

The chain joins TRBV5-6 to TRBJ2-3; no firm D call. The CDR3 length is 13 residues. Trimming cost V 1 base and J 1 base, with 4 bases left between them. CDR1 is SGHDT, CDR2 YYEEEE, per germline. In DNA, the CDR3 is TGTGCCAGCAGCTTGACGGGCACAGATACGCAGTATTTT. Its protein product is CASSLTGTDTQYF. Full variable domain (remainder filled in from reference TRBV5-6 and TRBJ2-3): DAGVTQSPTHLIKTRGQQVTLRCSPKSGHDTVSWYQQALGQGPQFIFQYYEEEERQRGNFPDRFSGHQFPNYSSELNVNALLLGDSALYLCASSLTGTDTQYFGPGTRLTVL.

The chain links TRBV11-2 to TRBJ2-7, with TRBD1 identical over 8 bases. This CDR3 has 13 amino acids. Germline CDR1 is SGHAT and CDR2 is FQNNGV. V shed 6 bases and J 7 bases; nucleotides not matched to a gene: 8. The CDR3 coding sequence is TGTGCCAGCAGGGTAGCAGGGGGCGAAGAGCAGTACTTC. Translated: CASRVAGGEEQYF.

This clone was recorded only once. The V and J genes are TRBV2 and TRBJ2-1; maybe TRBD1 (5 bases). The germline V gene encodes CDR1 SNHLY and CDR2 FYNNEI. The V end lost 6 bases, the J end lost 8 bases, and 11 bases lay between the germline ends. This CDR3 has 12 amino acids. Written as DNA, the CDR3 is TGTGCCAGCAGGTTACAGGTAGATGAGCAGTTCTTC. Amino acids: CASRLQVDEQFF.

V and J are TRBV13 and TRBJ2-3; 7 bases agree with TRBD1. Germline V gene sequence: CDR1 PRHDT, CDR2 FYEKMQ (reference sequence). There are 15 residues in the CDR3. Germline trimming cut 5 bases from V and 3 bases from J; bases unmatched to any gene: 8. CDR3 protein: CASSPRDRVTDTQYF. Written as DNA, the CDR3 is TGTGCCAGCAGCCCCCGGGACAGAGTTACAGATACGCAGTATTTT.

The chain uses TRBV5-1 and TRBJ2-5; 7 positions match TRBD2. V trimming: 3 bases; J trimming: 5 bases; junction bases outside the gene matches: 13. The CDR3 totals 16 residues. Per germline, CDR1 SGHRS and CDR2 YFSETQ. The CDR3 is CASSSSGLPLPETQYF. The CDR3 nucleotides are TGCGCCAGCAGCTCCTCGGGACTACCCCTGCCGGAGACCCAGTACTTC.

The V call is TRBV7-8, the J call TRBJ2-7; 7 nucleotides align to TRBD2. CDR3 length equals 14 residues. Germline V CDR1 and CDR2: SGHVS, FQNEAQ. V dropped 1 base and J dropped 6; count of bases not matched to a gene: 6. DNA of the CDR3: TGTGCCAGCAGCTTAGAAGGACTAGTTCTCGAGCAGTACTTC. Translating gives CASSLEGLVLEQYF.

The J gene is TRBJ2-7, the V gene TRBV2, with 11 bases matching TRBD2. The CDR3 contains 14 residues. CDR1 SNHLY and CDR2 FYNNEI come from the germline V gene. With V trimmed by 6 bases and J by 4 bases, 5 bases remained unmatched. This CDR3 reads CASRTSGSPYEQYF. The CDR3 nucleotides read TGTGCCAGCAGAACTAGCGGGAGTCCGTACGAGCAGTACTTC.